Below are 11 T cell receptor beta chains sequenced from a single sample in a study of blood T cell repertoires in COVID-19. The protocol was immunoSEQ multiplex PCR, while the TCRdb copy is restricted to in-frame clones and leaves out a portion. The top ten clones hold about 4.4% of a sample with roughly 200,000 clones, approximately 84% of them seen once. Sequenced input: peripheral blood. The source is a man in his forties or fifties with active or convalescent COVID-19.

CDR3: CASSRTGWSGELFF. CDR3 DNA: TGTGCCAGCAGTCGGACAGGGTGGTCCGGGGAGCTGTTTTTT. The rearrangement links TRBV2 to TRBJ2-2, with 8 bases lining up with TRBD1. Per germline, CDR1 SNHLY and CDR2 FYNNEI. With 5 bases clipped from V and 6 bases from J, the junction kept 5 bases outside the gene matches. This CDR3 region has 14 residues. Using reference TRBV2 and TRBJ2-2 for the parts outside the CDR3, the full variable domain is EPEVTQTPSHQVTQMGQEVILRCVPISNHLYFYWYRQILGQKVEFLVSFYNNEISEKSEIFDDQFSVERPDGSNFTLKIRSTKLEDSAMYFCASSRTGWSGELFFGEGSRLTVL.

The rearrangement links TRBV19 to TRBJ1-3; 8 positions agree with TRBD1. V shed 5 bases, J shed 8 bases, and the junction held 11 bases outside the gene matches. CDR1 and CDR2 (germline): LNHDA, SQIVND (reference sequence). This CDR3 is 15 amino acids long. CDR3 amino acids: CASSLTGDVADTIYF. The CDR3 bases are TGTGCCAGTAGTTTGACAGGGGATGTTGCGGACACCATATATTTT.

The chain joins TRBV7-2 to TRBJ2-4; 8 nucleotides match TRBD2. Germline V gene lookup returns CDR1 SGHTA and CDR2 FQGNSA. J gave up 6 bases and V 1 base, and 14 bases lay outside the gene matches. This CDR3 spans 18 amino acids. CDR3: CASSLELAGGGRGNIQYF. In DNA, the CDR3 is TGTGCCAGCAGCTTAGAGCTGGCTGGCGGGGGGCGAGGAAACATTCAGTACTTC. The full variable domain, rest sourced from reference TRBV7-2 and TRBJ2-4, is GAGVSQSPSNKVTEKGKDVELRCDPISGHTALYWYRQSLGQGLEFLIYFQGNSAPDKSGLPSDRFSAERTGGSVSTLTIQRTQQEDSAVYLCASSLELAGGGRGNIQYFGAGTRLSVL.

The chain has TRBV2 and TRBJ1-5; 9 nucleotides align to TRBD1. The CDR3 totals 14 residues. V trimming: 8 bases; J trimming: 5 bases; junction bases outside the gene matches: 7. The germline gives CDR1 SNHLY, CDR2 FYNNEI. CDR3 amino acids: CASGGQGQHQPQHF. The CDR3 coding sequence is TGTGCCAGCGGAGGACAGGGGCAGCATCAGCCCCAGCATTTT.

The chain links TRBV7-2 to TRBJ1-5, with no clear D. Germline loops: CDR1 SGHTA, CDR2 FQGNSA. The CDR3 length is 15 residues. V was trimmed by 5 bases and J by 1 base, leaving 12 bases between them. Written as DNA, the CDR3 is TGTGCCAGCAGCCCCCGTCAGACAAGCAATCAGCCCCAGCATTTT. Its protein is CASSPRQTSNQPQHF.

This clone was detected only once. CDR3 protein: CASSLEPGGRTEAFF. The CDR3 DNA reads TGCGCCAGCAGCTTGGAGCCGGGAGGGAGGACTGAAGCTTTCTTT. The rearrangement joins TRBV5-1 to TRBJ1-1, with unresolved D. Trimming stripped 0 bases from V and 5 bases from J, with 14 bases between. CDR1 is SGHRS, CDR2 YFSETQ, per germline. This CDR3 comprises 15 residues.

The count of this clone is one. This chain connects TRBV7-2 to TRBJ2-2, with TRBD2 identical over 15 bases. The CDR3 length is 17 residues. The V gene's germline CDR1 is SGHTA and CDR2 FQGNSA. V dropped 4 bases and J dropped 9; count of bases not matched to a gene: 9. CDR3 sequence: CASSSPGLAGGSRELFF. CDR3 nucleotide sequence: TGTGCCAGCAGCTCCCCAGGACTAGCGGGGGGGTCCAGGGAGCTGTTTTTT.

This chain links TRBV6-5 with TRBJ2-7; possible D gene TRBD1, 5 bases. Between the trimmed V and J ends, which lost 0 bases and 4 bases, there was a span of 10 bases. Germline CDR1 reads MNHEY; CDR2 reads SVGAGI. The CDR3 covers 14 residues. The DNA for the CDR3 is TGTGCCAGCAGTTACTCGGGCAGGGCGTACGAGCAGTACTTC. Amino acids: CASSYSGRAYEQYF.

J is TRBJ1-2 and V is TRBV11-2, with 7 bases fitting TRBD1. Germline V gives CDR1 SGHAT, CDR2 FQNNGV. The length of the CDR3 is 13 residues. J was trimmed by 3 bases and V by 5 bases; bases with no gene match: 3. The CDR3 DNA reads as TGTGCCAGCAGCCCGGGACAGCACTATGGCTACACCTTC. This encodes CASSPGQHYGYTF.

This chain uses TRBV5-6 with TRBJ2-2; possible D gene TRBD2, 5 bases. Germline V gene lookup returns CDR1 SGHDT and CDR2 YYEEEE. Trimming removed 4 bases from V and 6 bases from J, with 7 bases in between. The CDR3 extends over 12 amino acids. The CDR3 DNA follows: TGTGCCAGCAGCAGGACTGCCGGGGAGCTGTTTTTT. Translated, it gives CASSRTAGELFF.

Concerning this clone itself: One end of the junction does not line up with germline, which may come from a read error. The gene calls are TRBV27 and TRBJ2-7; 9 positions agree with TRBD2. The CDR3 runs to 12 residues. Germline V gives CDR1 MNHEY, CDR2 SMNVEV (reference sequence). The CDR3 loop is CASSFLAGEPYF. The DNA of the CDR3 is TGTGCCAGCAGTTTCTTAGCGGGGGAGCCGTACTTC.